Presented here are 15 T cell receptor beta chains from one specimen sequenced in a study of vaccination and CD4 T cells after COVID-19. Their cognate antigens are unknown. As to treatment: 10-day PBMC culture with coronavirus spike peptide pools or control peptides (ViraFEST assay). Gathering of the CD4+ T cells, from the unexposed donor, took place before the COVID-19 pandemic (2011-2018). Sequence data for DNA of cultured CD4+ T cells were generated by the Oncomine TCR Beta short-read assay. TCRdb recomputed calls from the PCR reads with MiXCR, one row per CDR3 protein. Of thousands of distinct CDR3 sequences listed, roughly two fifths are singletons. Sequences were obtained from CD4+ T cells from blood, cultured in vitro. The receptor source for this set is a human donor in good health.

The V gene is TRBV7-9, the J gene TRBJ2-3; a possible D gene is TRBD1 (6 bases). Trimming removed 2 bases at V and 5 bases at J, with 14 bases between. CDR1 and CDR2 (germline): SEHNR, FQNEAQ (reference sequence). The length of the CDR3 is 15 residues. CDR3 nucleotide sequence: TGTGCCAGCAGCTTATCGTCACAGGGCAGAGATACGCAGTATTTT. It codes for CASSLSSQGRDTQYF.

The rearrangement uses TRBV5-4 and TRBJ2-3; TRBD2 aligns across 12 bases. The germline CDR1 and CDR2 sequences are SGHNT and YYREEE (reference sequence). The CDR3 runs 16 residues. V shed 3 bases and J 4 bases; nucleotides not matched to a gene: 6. Here the CDR3 DNA reads TGTGCCAGCAGCTCCTCGACTAGCGGGAGTGCAGATACGCAGTATTTT. Translation: CASSSSTSGSADTQYF.

The genes are TRBV9 and TRBJ2-7; 7 nucleotides match TRBD2. Germline values: CDR1 SGDLS, CDR2 YYNGEE. J lost 2 bases, V lost 0 bases, and 2 bases had no gene match. This CDR3 region has 14 residues. CDR3: CASSVGAGPYEQYF. CDR3 nucleotide sequence: TGTGCCAGCAGCGTAGGAGCGGGACCCTACGAGCAGTACTTC.

The chain has TRBV7-2 and TRBJ1-4; 7 bases are a match to TRBD1. V was clipped by 5 bases and J by 8 bases; unmatched bases: 8. The CDR3 has 14 residues. CDR1 and CDR2 (germline): SGHTA, FQGNSA. The CDR3 reads CASSAAGGGEKLFF. The CDR3 nucleotides are TGTGCCAGCAGCGCAGCAGGGGGTGGAGAAAAACTGTTTTTT.

This chain joins TRBV12-3 or TRBV12-4 and TRBJ1-1; TRBD1 matches 10 bases. The CDR3 length is 14 residues. V was pared by 6 bases and J by 5 bases, with 6 bases of the junction left unmatched. In nucleotides, the CDR3 is TGTGCCAGCAGATCGACAGGGGGCAGGACTGAAGCTTTCTTT. Encoded protein: CASRSTGGRTEAFF.

This clonotype was seen a handful of times. The V and J genes are TRBV27 and TRBJ1-5; a weak D match, TRBD1 (5 bases). The CDR3 loop spans 11 amino acids. V shed 6 bases and J shed 5 bases, with 5 bases lying between them. Germline CDR1 MNHEY, CDR2 SMNVEV (reference sequence). The CDR3 DNA reads as TGTGCCAGCAGAGGGGATCAGCCCCAGCATTTT. It yields the protein CASRGDQPQHF.

V usage is TRBV7-2 and J usage is TRBJ1-5, with 12 bases fitting TRBD1. V shed 1 base and J 7 bases; nucleotides not matched to a gene: 11. This CDR3 region has 18 residues. The germline V gene encodes CDR1 SGHTA and CDR2 FQGNSA. CDR3 in amino acids: CASSLGSGTGGGWQPQHF. CDR3 bases: TGTGCCAGCAGCTTAGGATCCGGGACAGGGGGCGGATGGCAGCCCCAGCATTTT.

The V gene is TRBV12-3 or TRBV12-4, the J gene TRBJ1-1, with D possibly being TRBD1 (5 bases). Trimming removed 8 bases from V and 6 bases from J, with 16 bases in between. This CDR3 has 13 amino acids. CDR3 sequence reads: CASALRVRAEAFF. CDR3 nucleotide sequence: TGTGCCAGCGCCCTCAGGGTTAGGGCTGAAGCTTTCTTT.

This chain uses TRBV7-9 with TRBJ1-2; D call uncertain. The V end lost 1 base, the J end lost 8 bases, and 14 bases lay between the germline ends. CDR1 and CDR2 from the germline V gene are SEHNR and FQNEAQ (reference sequence). This CDR3 has 14 residues. This chain's CDR3 is CASSLGRRDLGYTF. CDR3 nucleotide sequence: TGTGCCAGCAGCTTAGGGCGAAGGGATCTAGGCTACACCTTC.

This clonotype was counted only a few times. The rearrangement uses TRBV7-2 and TRBJ1-5; TRBD1 is a possible D gene (5 bases). Trimming took off 5 bases at V and 1 base at J, with 18 bases between the two ends. The CDR3 totals 17 residues. Germline V lookup: CDR1 SGHTA, CDR2 FQGNSA. The CDR3 here is CASSAPPAGGSNQPQHF. The CDR3 coding sequence is TGTGCCAGCAGCGCCCCTCCGGCGGGGGGGAGCAATCAGCCCCAGCATTTT.

V gene TRBV11-3 combines with J gene TRBJ2-3, with 11 bases fitting TRBD2. CDR1 is SGHNT and CDR2 is YENEEA in the germline V gene. Trimming took 5 bases from V and 6 from J; bases not matched to a gene: 10. The CDR3 runs 16 residues. The CDR3 reads CASSPGTSGPEDTQYF. The CDR3 DNA follows: TGTGCCAGCAGCCCCGGGACTAGCGGCCCAGAGGATACGCAGTATTTT.

This clonotype has only a few counts. CDR3 loop: CSASVDTVSYEQYF. DNA for the CDR3: TGCAGTGCTAGTGTCGATACGGTCTCCTACGAGCAGTACTTC. This sequence joins TRBV20-1 and TRBJ2-7; D not certain. Germline V gene data show CDR1 as DFQATT and CDR2 as SNEGSKA (reference sequence). The V end lost 3 bases, the J end lost 0 bases, and 12 bases lay between the germline ends. This CDR3 contains 14 residues.

Note on this clonotype: The junction departs from germline at one end; a sequencing error may be responsible. This chain links TRBV12-3 or TRBV12-4 with TRBJ2-1; TRBD2 matches at 11 bases. The CDR3 is made up of 15 amino acids. The CDR3 coding sequence is TGTGCCAGCAGCTTAGCGGGGGGGTCCTACAATGAGCAGTTCTTC. This sequence encodes CASSLAGGSYNEQFF.

The chain recombines TRBV20-1 with TRBJ2-7, with D perhaps given as TRBD1 or TRBD2 (5 bases each). This CDR3 has 14 residues. CDR1 and CDR2 from the germline V gene are DFQATT and SNEGSKA (reference sequence). The V and J ends lost 5 bases and 0 bases respectively, with 14 bases between them. CDR3 DNA: TGCAGTGCTGATCCGGACGGGGCCTCCTACGAGCAGTACTTC. It translates to CSADPDGASYEQYF.

This chain uses TRBV20-1 with TRBJ1-5; TRBD1 aligns across 7 bases. CDR1 is DFQATT, CDR2 SNEGSKA, per germline (reference sequence). The junction had 6 bases not matched to a gene; V was cut back by 6 bases and J by 7 bases. The length of the CDR3 is 12 residues. DNA for the CDR3: TGCAGTGCCCCACAGGGGAACCAGCCCCAGCATTTT. Its protein product is CSAPQGNQPQHF.